The 23 T cell receptor beta chains presented below share a single source sample, sequenced in a study of blood T cell repertoires in COVID-19. This table comes from immunoSEQ multiplex PCR, and its TCRdb copy is limited to in-frame clones, with some not included. The sample holds some 150,000 clones; about 84% are singletons and the top ten take approximately 1.6%. What was sequenced was PBMCs or T cells enriched from blood (not recorded which). The receptors were sampled from a woman aged 18-35 years who had been exposed to COVID-19.

The CDR3 DNA sequence: TGTGCCAGCAGCGGGACAACCTATGGCTACACCTTC. Its translation is CASSGTTYGYTF. V usage is TRBV28 and J usage is TRBJ1-2, with D possibly TRBD1 on 6 matching bases. V was trimmed by 6 bases and J by 4 bases, leaving 9 bases between them. The CDR3 consists of 12 residues. Germline values: CDR1 MDHEN, CDR2 SYDVKM.

This clone was seen only a few times. V and J are TRBV6-2 or TRBV6-3 and TRBJ2-1; 12 bases match TRBD1. The germline V gene has CDR1 MNHEY and CDR2 SVGEGT. J lost 1 base, V lost 5 bases, and 6 bases had no gene match. The CDR3 spans 17 residues. The CDR3 coding sequence is TGTGCCAGCAGTCCCAGGGGACAGGGGGCGTCCTACAATGAGCAGTTCTTC. Amino acid sequence: CASSPRGQGASYNEQFF.

The V and J genes are TRBV30 and TRBJ1-3, with unresolved D. V dropped 7 bases and J dropped 0 bases, with 7 bases sitting between them. Germline CDR1 reads GTSNPN; CDR2 reads SVGIG (reference sequence). This CDR3 comprises 12 residues. The CDR3 here is CAFTYSGNTIYF. The CDR3 coding sequence is TGTGCCTTCACATACTCTGGAAACACCATATATTTT.

The J gene is TRBJ2-6, the V gene TRBV28, with D possibly matching TRBD2 (6 bases). The ends were cut back, 7 bases at V and 2 bases at J, with 15 bases in the middle. CDR3 length: 16 amino acids. Germline CDR1 reads MDHEN; CDR2 reads SYDVKM. For the CDR3, the DNA is TGTGCCAGCATGGCCATGGAGGGGCCTGGGGCCAACGTCCTGACTTTC. Its translation: CASMAMEGPGANVLTF.

The chain is built from TRBV27 and TRBJ1-1; D is perhaps TRBD1 (5 bases). CDR3 size: 13 residues. Trimming pared 6 bases from V and 11 bases from J, leaving 19 bases between. Germline CDR1 is MNHEY and CDR2 is SMNVEV (reference sequence). The CDR3 DNA reads TGTGCCAGCAGAATCCAACTTCAGGGATGGGCTTTCTTT. It translates to CASRIQLQGWAFF.

The chain joins TRBV2 to TRBJ2-5; 13 bases fit TRBD2. Trimming removed 8 bases from V and 5 bases from J; junction bases left unmatched: 11. CDR3 length equals 16 residues. The V gene's germline CDR1 is SNHLY and CDR2 FYNNEI. CDR3 coding DNA: TGTGCCAGCGATGGACTAGCGGGAGTCCCGGGGGAGACCCAGTACTTC. It translates to CASDGLAGVPGETQYF.

The chain couples TRBV4-3 to TRBJ2-1, with TRBD2 matching over 7 bases. Trimming at V came to 8 bases and at J to 7 bases, leaving 8 bases not matched to a gene. Germline CDR1 reads LGHNA; CDR2 reads YSLEER. CDR3 length equals 13 residues. In DNA, the CDR3 is TGCGCCAGCGGCGGGAGTCTAAGTAATGAGCAGTTCTTC. This sequence encodes CASGGSLSNEQFF.

This clone was found once. J is TRBJ2-2 and V is TRBV7-9; 11 bases match TRBD2. V trimming: 1 base; J trimming: 0 bases; junction bases outside the gene matches: 7. This CDR3 is 19 amino acids long. Germline loops: CDR1 SEHNR, CDR2 FQNEAQ (reference sequence). The CDR3 spells CASSLDASGGFANTGELFF. CDR3 DNA sequence: TGTGCCAGCAGCTTAGACGCTAGCGGGGGGTTCGCGAACACCGGGGAGCTGTTTTTT.

This rearrangement joins TRBV10-3 to TRBJ1-4; 7 nucleotides line up with TRBD1. Germline CDR1 and CDR2: ENHRY and SYGVKD. The CDR3 contains 17 residues. V gave up 2 bases and J gave up 7 bases; unmatched junction bases: 13. CDR3 coding DNA: TGTGCCATCAGTGAGGATAAGGGGGCTAGTAGAGTTGAAAAACTGTTTTTT. This sequence encodes CAISEDKGASRVEKLFF.

The chain joins TRBV30 to TRBJ1-6; 9 bases match TRBD1. J gave up 7 bases and V 1 base, and 5 bases lay outside the gene matches. This CDR3 spans 15 amino acids. From germline, CDR1 is GTSNPN and CDR2 SVGIG (reference sequence). CDR3 region: CAWSGEGQGNSPLHF. In nucleotides, the CDR3 is TGTGCCTGGAGTGGAGAAGGACAGGGGAATTCACCCCTCCACTTT. The entire variable domain, with the rest obtained from reference TRBV30 and TRBJ1-6, is as follows: SQTIHQWPATLVQPVGSPLSLECTVEGTSNPNLYWYRQAAGRGLQLLFYSVGIGQISSEVPQNLSASRPQDRQFILSSKKLLLSDSGFYLCAWSGEGQGNSPLHFGNGTRLTVT.

The chain links TRBV28 to TRBJ1-5; a possible D gene is TRBD1 (5 bases). This CDR3 is built from 13 residues. Germline V gene sequence: CDR1 MDHEN, CDR2 SYDVKM. V dropped 6 bases and J dropped 10 bases, with 16 bases sitting between them. CDR3 sequence (DNA): TGTGCCAGCAGCTTGGACACGGATCGACCCCAGCATTTT. Amino acid sequence: CASSLDTDRPQHF.

The CDR3 coding sequence is TGTGCCAGCAGTTACTCGGAGTCTAGCAATCAGCCCCAGCATTTT. It specifies CASSYSESSNQPQHF. The V and J genes are TRBV6-5 and TRBJ1-5; no firm D call. Germline CDR1 and CDR2: MNHEY and SVGAGI. This CDR3 is built from 15 residues. V lost 0 bases and J lost 0, with 6 bases in between.

This chain uses TRBV9 with TRBJ1-1, with 10 bases matching TRBD1. V lost 5 bases to trimming and J lost 7 bases; unmatched junction nucleotides: 11. CDR3 length: 15 amino acids. The germline V gene encodes CDR1 SGDLS and CDR2 YYNGEE. In nucleotides, the CDR3 is TGTGCCAGCAGGACCGCCGGGACAGGGGTCGATGAAGCTTTCTTT. This sequence encodes CASRTAGTGVDEAFF.

The V gene is TRBV12-5, the J gene TRBJ2-7; TRBD1 agrees at 7 bases. The germline gives CDR1 LGHNT, CDR2 FRNRAP. Unmatched junction bases numbered 5, after V lost 6 bases and J lost 0 bases. This CDR3 is 14 amino acids long. The CDR3 spells CASGTGTASYEQYF. The CDR3 coding sequence is TGTGCTAGTGGGACCGGGACAGCCTCCTACGAGCAGTACTTC.

J is TRBJ2-1 and V is TRBV10-3; the match to TRBD2 covers 11 bases. Germline values: CDR1 ENHRY, CDR2 SYGVKD. The CDR3 has 16 amino acids. V shed 5 bases and J 4 bases; nucleotides not matched to a gene: 7. The CDR3 reads CAISPGGTSGYNEQFF. In nucleotides, the CDR3 is TGTGCCATCAGTCCGGGGGGGACTAGCGGATACAATGAGCAGTTCTTC.

The rearrangement links TRBV18 to TRBJ2-2; the D is unclear. Germline lookup yields CDR1 KGHSH and CDR2 LQKENI. The CDR3 covers 16 residues. The ends were cut back, 2 bases at V and 1 base at J, with 11 bases in the middle. CDR3: CASSPYGSLNTGELFF. The CDR3 DNA follows: TGTGCCAGCTCACCATACGGTTCTTTGAACACCGGGGAGCTGTTTTTT.

V usage is TRBV19 and J usage is TRBJ1-5; weak D call: TRBD1 (6 bases). V shed 10 bases and J shed 5 bases, with 21 bases lying between them. The CDR3 loop spans 15 amino acids. Germline assignment: CDR1 LNHDA and CDR2 SQIVND (reference sequence). As DNA, the CDR3 is TGTGCCACCCAAACATTACAGGGTATTCATCAGCCCCAGCATTTT. Its protein product is CATQTLQGIHQPQHF.

The chain combines TRBV19 with TRBJ2-7, with TRBD1 identical over 7 bases. Trimming cost V 1 base and J 4 bases; bases outside gene matches: 7. CDR1 LNHDA and CDR2 SQIVND come from the germline V gene (reference sequence). The CDR3 runs to 15 residues. In nucleotides, the CDR3 is TGTGCCAGTAGTATAGTAGGACAGGTTGGGTACGAGCAGTACTTC. Its translation is CASSIVGQVGYEQYF.

The chain recombines TRBV6-6 with TRBJ1-6; tentative D call: TRBD1 (6 bases). This CDR3 comprises 15 residues. Trimming cost V 5 bases and J 7 bases, with 15 bases left between them. CDR1 and CDR2 (germline): MNHNY, SVGAGI (reference sequence). This CDR3 reads CASSPYRQENSPLHF. The DNA of the CDR3 is TGTGCCAGCAGTCCATACCGACAGGAGAATTCACCCCTCCACTTT.

This sequence joins TRBV7-9 and TRBJ2-2; a possible D gene is TRBD1 (5 bases). Deletions cut 6 bases from V and 6 bases from J, with 20 bases between. Germline lookup yields CDR1 SEHNR and CDR2 FQNEAQ (reference sequence). CDR3 length: 16 residues. The CDR3 bases are TGTGCCAGCAGTCCCGGACACTCGTTAGCTCCCGGGGAGCTGTTTTTT. Translation gives CASSPGHSLAPGELFF.

The chain carries TRBV2 and TRBJ1-2, with 7 bases matching TRBD1. Germline trimming cut 6 bases from V and 0 bases from J; bases unmatched to any gene: 16. The CDR3 has 18 residues. Germline V gives CDR1 SNHLY, CDR2 FYNNEI. CDR3 bases: TGTGCCAGCAGCGGGTTGAGGCCCAGGGGGGAGCCTAACTATGGCTACACCTTC. Translating it yields CASSGLRPRGEPNYGYTF.

The V and J genes are TRBV29-1 and TRBJ1-1; TRBD1 agrees at 8 bases. Trimming at V came to 3 bases and at J to 2 bases, leaving 8 bases not matched to a gene. Germline CDR1 and CDR2: SQVTM and ANQGSEA. This CDR3 has 15 amino acids. Here the CDR3 DNA reads TGCAGCGTTGATAGGCCAGGGGGCTTCAACACTGAAGCTTTCTTT. This translates into CSVDRPGGFNTEAFF.

This clone was seen more than once but under ten times. The CDR3 DNA follows: TGTGCCAGCAGCCATCGCCTCAGGTATAGCAATCAGCCCCAGCATTTT. Its protein is CASSHRLRYSNQPQHF. V and J are TRBV6-8 and TRBJ1-5; D call uncertain. Germline assignment: CDR1 MNHGY and CDR2 SAAAGT. The CDR3 runs to 16 residues. Trimming took off 6 bases at V and 0 bases at J, with 15 bases between the two ends.